The 14 T cell receptor beta chains listed next were all sequenced from one sample in a study of T cell responses to AZD1222 COVID-19 vaccine. This table comes from immunoSEQ multiplex PCR, and its TCRdb copy is limited to in-frame clones, with some not included. The table includes some 150,000 clones, under 95% detected once. The starting material was peripheral blood, obtained on day 0 of AZD1222 vaccination. The receptors come from an adult in good health.

The chain recombines TRBV6-5 with TRBJ1-2; D is uncertain. In germline, CDR1 is MNHEY, CDR2 SVGAGI. V lost 6 bases and J 1 base, leaving 12 bases between the germline ends. This CDR3 has 14 amino acids. The CDR3 is CASRTLGDNYGYTF. The DNA of the CDR3 is TGTGCCAGCAGAACGCTTGGGGATAACTATGGCTACACCTTC.

V and J are TRBV5-1 and TRBJ2-3, with D possibly TRBD1 on 5 matching bases. V lost 6 bases and J lost 2, with 13 bases in between. CDR1 is SGHRS and CDR2 is YFSETQ in the germline V gene. This CDR3 is built from 14 residues. The CDR3 sequence is CASNVGAPTDTQYF. CDR3 nucleotides: TGCGCCAGCAATGTAGGGGCTCCCACAGATACGCAGTATTTT.

The chain recombines TRBV29-1 with TRBJ1-5; a possible D gene is TRBD1 (5 bases). Trimming shortened V by 4 bases and J by 4 bases, and 11 bases separated the two germline ends. CDR3 length: 13 residues. The germline CDR1 and CDR2 sequences are SQVTM and ANQGSEA. CDR3 residues: CSVVGQGNQPQHF. DNA of the CDR3: TGCAGCGTTGTGGGGCAGGGTAATCAGCCCCAGCATTTT.

This chain connects TRBV11-3 to TRBJ2-3, with no clear D. V was shortened by 1 base and J by 4 bases, with 6 bases between the two germline ends. There are 13 residues in the CDR3. Germline V gene data show CDR1 as SGHNT and CDR2 as YENEEA. The CDR3 region is CASSLGPADTQYF. CDR3 coding DNA: TGTGCCAGCAGCTTAGGCCCAGCAGATACGCAGTATTTT.

This sequence joins TRBV6-5 and TRBJ2-1; D possibly uses TRBD1 or TRBD2 (5 bases each). Germline loops: CDR1 MNHEY, CDR2 SVGAGI. Trimming cost V 6 bases and J 10 bases, with 10 bases left between them. This CDR3 has 11 amino acids. CDR3 amino acids: CASSAEGEQFF. CDR3 DNA: TGTGCCAGCAGCGCAGAGGGGGAGCAGTTCTTC.

This chain joins TRBV11-3 and TRBJ2-7; D unclear. Germline assignment: CDR1 SGHNT and CDR2 YENEEA. Trimming removed 0 bases at V and 7 bases at J, with 10 bases between. The CDR3 is made up of 13 amino acids. CDR3 in DNA: TGTGCCAGCAGCTTAGAGCCTCTTCGAGAGCAGTACTTC. It specifies CASSLEPLREQYF.

The chain uses TRBV4-3 and TRBJ1-5, with D uncertain. V lost 0 bases and J lost 6, with 6 bases in between. CDR3 length equals 13 residues. Germline CDR1 and CDR2: LGHNA and YSLEER. CDR3 amino acids: CASSQEVGQPQHF. The CDR3 coding sequence is TGCGCCAGCAGCCAAGAGGTTGGTCAGCCCCAGCATTTT.

This clone was counted once. The genes are TRBV29-1 and TRBJ2-2, with D possibly TRBD2 on 6 matching bases. The CDR3 extends over 16 amino acids. The V gene's germline CDR1 is SQVTM and CDR2 ANQGSEA. V dropped 4 bases and J dropped 0 bases, with 15 bases sitting between them. The CDR3 protein is CSVAYRRDANTGELFF. In DNA, the CDR3 is TGCAGCGTTGCGTACAGGCGGGACGCGAACACCGGGGAGCTGTTTTTT.

This clone was seen a handful of times. This chain uses TRBV29-1 with TRBJ1-2, with 8 nucleotides matching TRBD1. Germline-derived CDR1 and CDR2 are SQVTM and ANQGSEA. This CDR3 is built from 14 residues. V shed 6 bases, J shed 4 bases, and the junction held 10 bases outside the gene matches. CDR3 sequence reads: CSVTDRDLPYGYTF. The CDR3 DNA reads TGCAGCGTAACGGACAGGGACCTTCCCTATGGCTACACCTTC.

This sequence joins TRBV4-3 and TRBJ2-3; D ambiguous. This CDR3 comprises 12 residues. Trimming took 2 bases from V and 7 from J, leaving 7 bases between them. CDR1 is LGHNA and CDR2 is YSLEER in the germline V gene. The CDR3 nucleotides are TGCGCCAGCAGCCAATATAAACATACGCAGTATTTT. This gives the protein CASSQYKHTQYF.

V gene TRBV28 combines with J gene TRBJ1-4, with D unresolved. The germline gives CDR1 MDHEN, CDR2 SYDVKM. The CDR3 runs to 12 residues. V was pared by 6 bases and J by 4 bases, with 6 bases between. This CDR3 reads CASSQNNEKLFF. In nucleotides, the CDR3 is TGTGCCAGCAGCCAAAATAATGAAAAACTGTTTTTT.

The chain combines TRBV4-2 with TRBJ1-1, with D possibly matching TRBD1 (6 bases). The CDR3 spans 17 residues. Trimming removed 0 bases from V and 0 bases from J, with 14 bases in between. Germline V gene sequence: CDR1 LGHNA, CDR2 YNFKEQ. This CDR3 is CASSQEGPGALNTEAFF. For the CDR3, the DNA is TGTGCCAGCAGCCAAGAGGGTCCGGGGGCGTTGAACACTGAAGCTTTCTTT.

V gene TRBV6-6 combines with J gene TRBJ2-7; 9 bases map to TRBD1. The CDR3 runs 14 residues. V trimming: 7 bases; J trimming: 3 bases; junction bases outside the gene matches: 7. Germline V gene sequence: CDR1 MNHNY, CDR2 SVGAGI (reference sequence). The CDR3 spells CASKRDRDLYEQYF. CDR3 nucleotides: TGTGCCAGCAAACGGGACAGGGACCTCTACGAGCAGTACTTC.

This clone came up once. V gene TRBV11-3 combines with J gene TRBJ2-2; 7 bases are shared with TRBD1. Germline trimming cut 4 bases from V and 4 bases from J; bases unmatched to any gene: 6. CDR1 SGHNT and CDR2 YENEEA come from the germline V gene. The CDR3 length is 15 residues. For the CDR3, the DNA is TGTGCCAGCAGCTCACTGACAGGGAGCACCGGGGAGCTGTTTTTT. Translated: CASSSLTGSTGELFF.